This T cell receptor (beta chain) was found in a study of cytomegalovirus exposure and HLA in healthy donors. Study as a whole: Earlier, 100 million to 120 million unique TCR beta sequences were recovered from around 180 million T cells by an analysis. Inside one of the first data releases sat about 85 million unique TCRs taken from HLA-typed donors.

CDR1 is LNHNV and CDR2 is YYDKDF in the germline V gene (reference sequence). V lost 4 bases, J lost 0 bases, and 6 bases stayed unmatched. The CDR3 sequence is 16 residues long. This clone showed up just once. Its antigen is still unknown. This PCR relied on a set of 60 Vbeta primers and 13 Jbeta primers. The table came from immunoSEQ multiplex PCR; TCRdb's copy has only in-frame clones and leaves some out. In the table there are about 77,000 clones, approximately 78% of which are singletons. Study-wide points: The classifier was said to identify cytomegalovirus status with high specificity and sensitivity. Investigators reported 150 to 200 TCR beta chains as tied to cytomegalovirus.

The chain carries TRBV15 and TRBJ1-1; 9 positions agree with TRBD1. The receptor comes from a man aged 35-49 years in good health and CMV-seronegative. The sequencing input was PBMCs. Here the CDR3 reads CATSTRTGAMNTEAFF. The CDR3 region has the DNA TGTGCCACCAGCACGCGGACAGGGGCCATGAACACTGAAGCTTTCTTT.